Each of the 5 T cell receptor beta chains below was sequenced from the same sample in a study of T cell therapy after organ transplantation (dated by TCRdb to the late 2010s). The library was produced with the immunoSEQ multiplex PCR assay. TCRdb took this table from immuneACCESS and kept in-frame rearrangements with V and J called. Such tables lack part of the clones; where checked against another copy, unresolved V genes explain under half of the gap, and the rest is unexplained. The sample records 15,000 to 20,000 clones, 81% of which are singletons. Clones ranked in the top ten supply about 10% of the sample. Explained via the paper, the time point label denotes: 4-8 weeks after completion of therapy. Which antigens these TCRs recognize remains unknown. The sample in question was CD8+ T cells from blood, obtained after autologous CMV-specific T cell therapy. These receptors originate from a human patient who had received a solid organ transplant and had CMV disease. Where a transplant has occurred, the graft donor may have supplied some of the T cells.

This clone was picked up a small number of times. The gene calls are TRBV29-1 and TRBJ1-2, with 8 positions matching TRBD1. Germline trimming cut 5 bases from V and 4 bases from J; bases unmatched to any gene: 6. The CDR3 is made up of 13 amino acids. Germline lookup yields CDR1 SQVTM and CDR2 ANQGSEA. CDR3 loop: CSVMTGAGYGYTF. CDR3 nucleotides: TGCAGCGTTATGACAGGGGCGGGCTATGGCTACACCTTC.

On this clone: An end of the junction does not agree with germline; a read error may underlie this. V usage is TRBV10-3 and J usage is TRBJ1-5; D gene unclear. The CDR3 loop spans 12 amino acids. Germline assignment: CDR1 ENHRY and CDR2 SYGVKD. CDR3 coding DNA: TGTGCCATAAGTGAGGGCGGGCAGCCCCAGCATTTT. It yields the protein CAISEGGQPQHF.

This chain uses TRBV7-9 with TRBJ2-3; D gene unclear. Trimming removed 3 bases at V and 9 bases at J, with 10 bases between. In germline, CDR1 is SEHNR, CDR2 FQNEAQ (reference sequence). There are 12 residues in the CDR3. The CDR3 here is CASSFLVDTQYF. DNA for the CDR3: TGTGCCAGCAGCTTTCTAGTGGACACGCAGTATTTT. Looking up the rest from reference TRBV7-9 and TRBJ2-3 gives the full variable domain: DTGVSQNPRHKITKRGQNVTFRCDPISEHNRLYWYRQTLGQGPEFLTYFQNEAQLEKSRLLSDRFSAERPKGSFSTLEIQRTEQGDSAMYLCASSFLVDTQYFGPGTRLTVL.

This sequence joins TRBV27 and TRBJ2-3; TRBD2 agrees at 8 bases. The CDR3 extends over 14 amino acids. Unmatched junction bases numbered 2, after V lost 2 bases and J lost 4 bases. Germline CDR1 MNHEY, CDR2 SMNVEV (reference sequence). Here the CDR3 reads CASSLVGRADTQYF. The CDR3 DNA reads as TGTGCCAGCAGTTTAGTCGGGAGGGCAGATACGCAGTATTTT.

This clone was recorded only once. The gene calls are TRBV9 and TRBJ2-1; 13 nucleotides line up with TRBD2. Germline V gene data show CDR1 as SGDLS and CDR2 as YYNGEE. The CDR3 extends over 19 amino acids. J gave up 0 bases and V 4 bases, and 10 bases lay outside the gene matches. The CDR3 sequence: CASSFGTSGAVSSYNEQFF. DNA of the CDR3: TGTGCCAGCAGCTTCGGGACTAGCGGGGCGGTGAGCTCCTACAATGAGCAGTTCTTC.